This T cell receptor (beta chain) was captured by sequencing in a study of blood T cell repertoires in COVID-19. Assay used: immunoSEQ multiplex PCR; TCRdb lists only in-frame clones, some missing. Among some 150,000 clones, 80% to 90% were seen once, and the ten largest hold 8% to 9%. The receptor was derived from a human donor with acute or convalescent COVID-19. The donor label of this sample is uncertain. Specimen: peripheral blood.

In DNA form, the CDR3 reads TGCAGCGTTGTGGAACAGGGCTTGGACTACACCTTC. Protein product: CSVVEQGLDYTF. The chain has TRBV29-1 and TRBJ1-2, with D possibly TRBD1 on 6 matching bases. Trimming stripped 4 bases from V and 10 bases from J, with 16 bases between. Germline CDR1 SQVTM, CDR2 ANQGSEA. The CDR3 spans 12 residues.